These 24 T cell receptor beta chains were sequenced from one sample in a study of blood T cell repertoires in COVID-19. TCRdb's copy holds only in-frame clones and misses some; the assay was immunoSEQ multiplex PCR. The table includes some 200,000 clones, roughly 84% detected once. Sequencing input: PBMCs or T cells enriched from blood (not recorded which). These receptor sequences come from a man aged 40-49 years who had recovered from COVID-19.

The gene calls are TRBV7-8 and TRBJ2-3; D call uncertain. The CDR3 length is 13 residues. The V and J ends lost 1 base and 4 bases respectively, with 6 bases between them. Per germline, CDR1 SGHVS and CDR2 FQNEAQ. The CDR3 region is CASSLGTADTQYF. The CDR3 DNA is TGTGCCAGCAGCTTAGGCACGGCAGATACGCAGTATTTT.

The CDR3 sequence: CASSQQGRGNTIYF. CDR3 bases: TGCGCCAGCAGCCAGCAGGGGCGCGGAAACACCATATATTTT. This chain uses TRBV5-1 with TRBJ1-3; a possible D gene is TRBD1 (6 bases). Germline-derived CDR1 and CDR2 are SGHRS and YFSETQ. Trimming cost V 4 bases and J 4 bases, with 12 bases left between them. CDR3 length: 14 residues.

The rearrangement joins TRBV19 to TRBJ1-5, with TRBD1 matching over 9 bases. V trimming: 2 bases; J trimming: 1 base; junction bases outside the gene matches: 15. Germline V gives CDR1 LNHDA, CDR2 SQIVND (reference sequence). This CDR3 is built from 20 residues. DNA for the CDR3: TGTGCCAGTAGTATAAGCTCGGACAGGGGATGGTCTAAAAGCAATCAGCCCCAGCATTTT. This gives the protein CASSISSDRGWSKSNQPQHF.

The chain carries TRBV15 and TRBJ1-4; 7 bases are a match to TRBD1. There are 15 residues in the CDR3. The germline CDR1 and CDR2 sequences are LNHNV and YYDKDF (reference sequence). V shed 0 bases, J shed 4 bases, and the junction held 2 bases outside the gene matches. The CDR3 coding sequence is TGTGCCACCAGCAGAGATAGGGGGCGTAATGAAAAACTGTTTTTT. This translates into CATSRDRGRNEKLFF.

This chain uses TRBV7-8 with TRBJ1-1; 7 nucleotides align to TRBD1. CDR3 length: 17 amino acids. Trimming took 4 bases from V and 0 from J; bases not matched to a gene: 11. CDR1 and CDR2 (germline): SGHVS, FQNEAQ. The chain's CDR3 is CASSYPGTARMNTEAFF. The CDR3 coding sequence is TGTGCCAGCAGCTATCCGGGGACAGCTAGAATGAACACTGAAGCTTTCTTT.

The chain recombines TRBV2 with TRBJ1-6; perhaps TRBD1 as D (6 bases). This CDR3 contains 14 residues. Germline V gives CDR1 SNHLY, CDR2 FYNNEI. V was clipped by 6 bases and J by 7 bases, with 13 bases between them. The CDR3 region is CASRRTAVNSPLHF. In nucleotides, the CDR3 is TGTGCCAGCAGGAGGACAGCGGTAAATTCACCCCTCCACTTT.

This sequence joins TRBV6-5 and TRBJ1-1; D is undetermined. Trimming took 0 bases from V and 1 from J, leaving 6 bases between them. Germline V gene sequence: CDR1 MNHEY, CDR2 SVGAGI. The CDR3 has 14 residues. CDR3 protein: CASSYSIENTEAFF. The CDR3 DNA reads TGTGCCAGCAGTTACTCGATAGAGAACACTGAAGCTTTCTTT.

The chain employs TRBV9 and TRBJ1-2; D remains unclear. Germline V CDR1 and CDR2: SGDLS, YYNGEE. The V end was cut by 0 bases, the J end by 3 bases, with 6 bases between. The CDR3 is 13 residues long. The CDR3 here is CASSVGQDYGYTF. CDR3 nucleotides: TGTGCCAGCAGCGTAGGTCAGGACTATGGCTACACCTTC.

CDR3 sequence reads: CASSVQGSFTDTQYF. The CDR3 coding sequence is TGCGCCAGCAGCGTACAGGGGAGTTTCACAGATACGCAGTATTTT. The chain carries TRBV5-1 and TRBJ2-3; TRBD1 matches at 7 bases. V shed 4 bases, J shed 2 bases, and the junction held 7 bases outside the gene matches. CDR3 length: 15 amino acids. Germline CDR1 reads SGHRS; CDR2 reads YFSETQ.

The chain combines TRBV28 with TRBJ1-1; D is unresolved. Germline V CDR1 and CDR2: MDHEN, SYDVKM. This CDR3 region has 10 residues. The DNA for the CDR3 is TGTGGGTGCAAGCGCACTGAAGCTTTCTTT. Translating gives CGCKRTEAFF.

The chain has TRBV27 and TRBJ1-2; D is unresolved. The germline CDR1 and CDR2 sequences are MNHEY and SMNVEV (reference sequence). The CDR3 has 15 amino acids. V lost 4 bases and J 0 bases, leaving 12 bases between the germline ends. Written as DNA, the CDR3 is TGTGCCAGCAGTTCGCACCGAGGAGCTAACTATGGCTACACCTTC. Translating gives CASSSHRGANYGYTF.

This CDR3 reads CASSSLRSRDYGYTF. The CDR3 DNA follows: TGTGCCAGCAGCTCGCTTAGGTCGCGGGACTATGGCTACACCTTC. The chain recombines TRBV11-2 with TRBJ1-2; D is unclear. Trimming took 4 bases from V and 3 from J, leaving 15 bases between them. Germline V gives CDR1 SGHAT, CDR2 FQNNGV. CDR3 length equals 15 residues. The full variable domain, completed using reference TRBV11-2 and TRBJ1-2, is EAGVAQSPRYKIIEKRQSVAFWCNPISGHATLYWYQQILGQGPKLLIQFQNNGVVDDSQLPKDRFSAERLKGVDSTLKIQPAKLEDSAVYLCASSSLRSRDYGYTFGSGTRLTVV.

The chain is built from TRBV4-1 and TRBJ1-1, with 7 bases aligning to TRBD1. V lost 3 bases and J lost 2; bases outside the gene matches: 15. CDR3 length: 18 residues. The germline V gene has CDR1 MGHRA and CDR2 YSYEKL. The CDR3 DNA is TGCGCCAGCAGCCAGCCCCTCGGACAGGACCCTTTAAACACTGAAGCTTTCTTT. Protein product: CASSQPLGQDPLNTEAFF.

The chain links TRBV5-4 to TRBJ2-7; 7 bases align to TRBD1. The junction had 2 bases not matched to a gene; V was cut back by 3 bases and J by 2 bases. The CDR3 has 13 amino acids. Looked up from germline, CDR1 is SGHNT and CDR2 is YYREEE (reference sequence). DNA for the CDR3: TGTGCCAGCAGCTGGGACAGTACCTACGAGCAGTACTTC. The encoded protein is CASSWDSTYEQYF.

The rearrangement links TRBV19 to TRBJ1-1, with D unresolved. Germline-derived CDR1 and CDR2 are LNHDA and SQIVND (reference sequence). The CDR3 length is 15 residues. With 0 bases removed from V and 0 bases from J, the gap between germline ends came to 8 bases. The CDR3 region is CASSIENYLNTEAFF. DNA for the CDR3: TGTGCCAGTAGTATAGAGAACTACCTGAACACTGAAGCTTTCTTT.

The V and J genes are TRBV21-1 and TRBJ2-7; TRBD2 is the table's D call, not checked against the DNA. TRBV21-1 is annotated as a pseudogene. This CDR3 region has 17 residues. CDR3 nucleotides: TGTGCCAGCAGCAGATATTCCCCGGGATATTACACCTACGAGCAGTACTTC. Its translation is CASSRYSPGYYTYEQYF.

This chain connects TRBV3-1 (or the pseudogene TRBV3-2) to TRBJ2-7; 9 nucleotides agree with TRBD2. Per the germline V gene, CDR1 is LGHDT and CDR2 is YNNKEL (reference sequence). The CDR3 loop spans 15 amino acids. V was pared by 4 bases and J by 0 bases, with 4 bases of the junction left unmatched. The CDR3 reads CASSPRTSASYEQYF. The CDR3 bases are TGTGCCAGCAGCCCAAGGACTAGCGCCTCCTACGAGCAGTACTTC.

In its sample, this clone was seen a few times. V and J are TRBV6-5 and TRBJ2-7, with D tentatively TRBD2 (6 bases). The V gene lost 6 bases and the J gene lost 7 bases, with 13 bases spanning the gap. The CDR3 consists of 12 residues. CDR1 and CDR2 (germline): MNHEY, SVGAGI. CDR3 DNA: TGTGCCAGCAGCCTTTCCCGGGGGGAGCAGTACTTC. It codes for CASSLSRGEQYF.

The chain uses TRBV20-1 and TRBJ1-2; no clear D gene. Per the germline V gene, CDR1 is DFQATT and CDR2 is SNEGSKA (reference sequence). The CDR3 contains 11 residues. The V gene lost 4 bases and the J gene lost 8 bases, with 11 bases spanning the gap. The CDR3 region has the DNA TGCAGTGCTATCGTTTTGCGAGGCTACACCTTC. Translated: CSAIVLRGYTF.

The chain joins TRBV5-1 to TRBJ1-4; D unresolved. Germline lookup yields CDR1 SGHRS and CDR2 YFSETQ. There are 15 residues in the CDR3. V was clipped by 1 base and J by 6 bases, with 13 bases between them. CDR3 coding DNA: TGCGCCAGCAGCTTGAACCCCAGAGGAGATGAAAAACTGTTTTTT. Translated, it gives CASSLNPRGDEKLFF.

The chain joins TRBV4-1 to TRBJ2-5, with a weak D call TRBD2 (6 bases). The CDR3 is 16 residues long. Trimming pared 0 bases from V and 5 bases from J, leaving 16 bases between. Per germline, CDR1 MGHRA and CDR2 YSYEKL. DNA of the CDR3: TGCGCCAGCAGCCAAGAAGGAGGGTTGGAGGGGGAGACCCAGTACTTC. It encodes CASSQEGGLEGETQYF.

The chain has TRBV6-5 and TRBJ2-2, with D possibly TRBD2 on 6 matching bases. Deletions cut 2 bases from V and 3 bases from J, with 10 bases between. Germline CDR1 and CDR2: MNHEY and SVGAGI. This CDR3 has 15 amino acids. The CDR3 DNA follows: TGTGCCAGCAGTTACGGCGGGGCCTACACCGGGGAGCTGTTTTTT. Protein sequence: CASSYGGAYTGELFF.

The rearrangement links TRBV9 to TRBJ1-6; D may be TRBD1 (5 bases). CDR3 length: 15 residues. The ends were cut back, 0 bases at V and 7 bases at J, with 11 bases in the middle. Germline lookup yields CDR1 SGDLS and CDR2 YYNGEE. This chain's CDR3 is CASSVGRAGNSPLHF. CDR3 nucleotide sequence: TGTGCCAGCAGCGTAGGCAGGGCTGGGAATTCACCCCTCCACTTT. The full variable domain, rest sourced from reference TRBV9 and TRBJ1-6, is DSGVTQTPKHLITATGQRVTLRCSPRSGDLSVYWYQQSLDQGLQFLIQYYNGEERAKGNILERFSAQQFPDLHSELNLSSLELGDSALYFCASSVGRAGNSPLHFGNGTRLTVT.

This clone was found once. In nucleotides, the CDR3 is TGTGCCAGCTCATACACCACCGAGCAGTACTTC. Translated, it gives CASSYTTEQYF. The chain employs TRBV18 and TRBJ2-7; D gene unclear. Germline CDR1 and CDR2: KGHSH and LQKENI. The CDR3 is 11 residues long. Between the trimmed V and J ends, which lost 5 bases and 6 bases, there was a span of 8 bases.